This TCR beta chain stems from a study of blood T cells in healthy people across ages. This clonotype was seen many times. This CDR3 is built from 15 residues. Germline CDR1 is MNHEY and CDR2 is SVGEGT. V shed 0 bases and J 7 bases; nucleotides not matched to a gene: 7. A second roughly 6 to 11 cycle PCR used barcoded and J-beta primers. TCRdb re-called the 5' RACE reads through MiXCR, storing one row per CDR3 protein. The sample includes hundreds of thousands of distinct CDR3 sequences, 29% of them seen just once. The sample comprised blood. The rearrangement joins TRBV6-2 or TRBV6-3 to TRBJ2-5; TRBD1 agrees at 8 bases. The sequence derives from a woman older than 75 in good health. CDR3 in DNA: TGTGCCAGCAGTTACTCGAGAGCTCAGGGGGCGACCCAGTACTTC. It specifies CASSYSRAQGATQYF.